The 5 T cell receptor beta chains given below trace back to one sample, sequenced in a study of shared clonotypes between healthy human individuals. Measured with immunoSEQ multiplex PCR; TCRdb has only the in-frame clones, and not every one. Among about 1.5 million clones, around 98% were seen once, and the ten largest hold 0.45%. The source material was naive CD4+ T cells sorted from blood. Subset reported: CD45RA+ positively selected. The receptors were gathered from a man aged 25-45 years in good health.

Comments on this clone: Other DNA variants within this sample encode the same CDR3. V gene TRBV28 combines with J gene TRBJ2-7; D uncertain. Germline lookup yields CDR1 MDHEN and CDR2 SYDVKM. The CDR3 consists of 14 residues. Trimming pared 4 bases from V and 0 bases from J, leaving 10 bases between. CDR3 in DNA: TGTGCCAGCAGTTCCCCCCCAAGCTCCTACGAGCAGTACTTC. It encodes CASSSPPSSYEQYF. The entire variable domain, with the rest obtained from reference TRBV28 and TRBJ2-7, is as follows: DVKVTQSSRYLVKRTGEKVFLECVQDMDHENMFWYRQDPGLGLRLIYFSYDVKMKEKGDIPEGYSVSREKKERFSLILESASTNQTSMYLCASSSPPSSYEQYFGPGTRLTVT.

The rearrangement joins TRBV18 to TRBJ2-1; possibly TRBD2 for D (6 bases). CDR1 and CDR2 from the germline V gene are KGHSH and LQKENI. The V end lost 6 bases, the J end lost 5 bases, and 17 bases lay between the germline ends. The length of the CDR3 is 15 residues. In nucleotides, the CDR3 is TGTGCCAGCTCCCGCGGGATTCGAGGTAACAATGAGCAGTTCTTC. As protein: CASSRGIRGNNEQFF. The full variable domain, completed using reference TRBV18 and TRBJ2-1, is NAGVMQNPRHLVRRRGQEARLRCSPMKGHSHVYWYRQLPEEGLKFMVYLQKENIIDESGMPKERFSAEFPKEGPSILRIQQVVRGDSAAYFCASSRGIRGNNEQFFGPGTRLTVL.

The chain carries TRBV7-8 and TRBJ2-7; D is perhaps TRBD2 (5 bases). This CDR3 is built from 17 residues. Deletions cut 4 bases from V and 1 base from J, with 20 bases between. The V gene's germline CDR1 is SGHVS and CDR2 FQNEAQ. The chain's CDR3 is CASSWSGGGGLSYEQYF. In DNA form, the CDR3 reads TGTGCCAGCAGCTGGAGTGGTGGCGGCGGGCTATCCTACGAGCAGTACTTC.

The chain employs TRBV30 and TRBJ2-5; D gene uncertain. The CDR3 spans 13 residues. Per germline, CDR1 GTSNPN and CDR2 SVGIG (reference sequence). The V end was cut by 0 bases, the J end by 5 bases, with 10 bases between. The CDR3 nucleotides read TGTGCCTGGAGTGTACTGTCTCCCGAGACCCAGTACTTC. Its translation: CAWSVLSPETQYF.

V and J are TRBV10-2 and TRBJ2-7; tentatively, D is TRBD2 (6 bases). Looked up from germline, CDR1 is WSHSY and CDR2 is SAAADI. V dropped 6 bases and J dropped 0 bases, with 6 bases sitting between them. This CDR3 is 12 amino acids long. The CDR3 here is CASRTSSYEQYF. The CDR3, as DNA: TGCGCCAGCAGGACTAGCTCCTACGAGCAGTACTTC.